This T cell receptor (beta chain) stems from a study of cytomegalovirus exposure and HLA in healthy donors. With 60 Vbeta and 13 Jbeta primers, the PCR was carried out. Assay used: immunoSEQ multiplex PCR; TCRdb lists only in-frame clones, some missing. The sample gives roughly 240,000 clones, roughly 78% of which show up once; around 0.45% is in the top ten. The CDR3 consists of 16 residues. Germline V lookup: CDR1 LNHDA, CDR2 SQIVND (reference sequence). Germline trimming cut 5 bases from V and 4 bases from J; bases unmatched to any gene: 10. This clone was counted a few times. This sequence originates from a boy younger than 18 in good health and CMV-seronegative. The sample consisted of PBMCs. V and J are TRBV19 and TRBJ1-5, with 8 positions matching TRBD1. CDR3 sequence reads: CASSPSTGEWNQPQHF. As DNA, the CDR3 is TGTGCCAGTAGTCCATCGACAGGGGAATGGAATCAGCCCCAGCATTTT.